The source of this TCR beta chain is a study of blood T cells in healthy people across ages. Germline V gene data show CDR1 as SQVTM and CDR2 as ANQGSEA. The CDR3 is 14 residues long. With regard to this clonotype: A much more abundant neighbour one base away suggests this may be a read error.

Researchers isolated at least 7 million PBMCs per sample. Then a second PCR, running about 6 to 11 cycles, was carried out with a sample-barcoded 5' primer and a J-beta primer mix. TCRdb processed the 5' RACE reads anew with MiXCR; each CDR3 protein has one entry. The table shows about 1,600,000 distinct CDR3 sequences, with around two fifths occurring only once. The sequence derives from a woman under 30 in good health. The V and J genes are TRBV29-1 and TRBJ2-7; the D call may be TRBD1 or TRBD2 (5 bases each). The last part of the DNA fits TRBJ2-4 better; the J call may be wrong. Input material: blood. DNA for the CDR3: TGCAGCGCGGGGCAGGGTTCGACCAAAAACATTCAGTACTTC. Translated: CSAGQGSTKNIQYF.